The 25 T cell receptor beta chains given below trace back to one sample, sequenced in a study of T cells in tuberculosis. This table comes from immunoSEQ multiplex PCR, and its TCRdb copy is limited to in-frame clones, with some not included. This table has about 30,000 clones, 94% appearing once. The specimen was PBMCs. Receptors originate from a donor aged 5-35 years with latent tuberculosis or without tuberculosis infection.

The table lists this clone with a count of one. This chain joins TRBV27 and TRBJ2-5; 8 positions agree with TRBD2. V shed 5 bases and J 5 bases; nucleotides not matched to a gene: 13. Germline V gives CDR1 MNHEY, CDR2 SMNVEV (reference sequence). The CDR3 length is 16 residues. This CDR3 reads CASSPYQAGVRETQYF. The DNA for the CDR3 is TGTGCCAGCAGTCCCTATCAAGCGGGAGTCAGGGAGACCCAGTACTTC.

This sequence joins TRBV2 and TRBJ1-1; no reliable D call. The V gene lost 1 base and the J gene lost 3 bases, with 9 bases spanning the gap. Germline V CDR1 and CDR2: SNHLY, FYNNEI. The CDR3 sequence is 14 residues long. In DNA form, the CDR3 reads TGTGCCAGCAGTGAAGAGGGAGAAGACACTGAAGCTTTCTTT. It codes for CASSEEGEDTEAFF.

The CDR3 DNA reads TGTGCCAGTAGCATGAACAGGGGCCCCAATCAGCCCCAGCATTTT. Translated: CASSMNRGPNQPQHF. The chain carries TRBV19 and TRBJ1-5; TRBD1 aligns across 7 bases. The CDR3 runs to 15 residues. J was trimmed by 3 bases and V by 6 bases; bases with no gene match: 8. Germline V gene lookup returns CDR1 LNHDA and CDR2 SQIVND (reference sequence).

The J gene is TRBJ2-2, the V gene TRBV5-1; D is ambiguous. The germline CDR1 and CDR2 sequences are SGHRS and YFSETQ. V was clipped by 3 bases and J by 2 bases, with 11 bases between them. This CDR3 is built from 15 residues. This CDR3 reads CASSSTQVNTGELFF. For the CDR3, the DNA is TGCGCCAGCAGCTCCACCCAGGTTAACACCGGGGAGCTGTTTTTT.

As concerns this clone: One junction end does not reproduce the germline sequence, and a read error may be involved. The V call is TRBV11-2, the J call TRBJ1-2; 8 bases fit TRBD1. The germline V gene has CDR1 SGHAT and CDR2 FQNNGV. This CDR3 is built from 12 residues. CDR3 in DNA: TGTGCCAGCAGCCGCGGACAGGGCCCTTTTGCCTTC. Its translation is CASSRGQGPFAF.

This rearrangement joins TRBV2 to TRBJ2-7; D uncertain. Between the trimmed V and J ends, which lost 8 bases and 6 bases, there was a span of 11 bases. The length of the CDR3 is 11 residues. Germline CDR1 and CDR2: SNHLY and FYNNEI. CDR3: CASSYSSEQYF. Here the CDR3 DNA reads TGTGCCAGCTCTTACAGCAGCGAGCAGTACTTC.

The V call is TRBV29-1, the J call TRBJ2-7; weak D call: TRBD2 (6 bases). Germline CDR1 and CDR2: SQVTM and ANQGSEA. The CDR3 contains 13 residues. V was shortened by 6 bases and J by 1 base, with 13 bases between the two germline ends. CDR3: CSVGGVLSYEQYF. The CDR3, as DNA: TGCAGCGTGGGGGGAGTATTATCCTACGAGCAGTACTTC.

This chain links TRBV7-3 with TRBJ2-7; perhaps TRBD2 as D (5 bases). Germline V CDR1 and CDR2: SGHTA, FQGTGA. V was clipped by 1 base and J by 6 bases, with 10 bases between them. CDR3 length: 13 amino acids. CDR3 protein: CASSLNIRGEQYF. The CDR3 coding sequence is TGTGCCAGCAGCTTAAATATACGGGGCGAGCAGTACTTC.

V and J are TRBV11-2 and TRBJ2-7, with 8 bases aligning to TRBD1. The ends lost 1 base at V and 0 bases at J; junction bases unmatched: 8. The CDR3 sequence is 17 residues long. Germline CDR1 and CDR2: SGHAT and FQNNGV. In DNA, the CDR3 is TGTGCCAGCAGCTTAGGCCACCGGGACAGGAGCTCCTACGAGCAGTACTTC. Translation: CASSLGHRDRSSYEQYF.

This chain uses TRBV7-8 with TRBJ2-2; weak D call: TRBD1 (6 bases). Trimming left V 1 base short and J 6 bases short, with 15 bases between. The CDR3 covers 16 residues. Germline CDR1 is SGHVS and CDR2 is FQNEAQ. CDR3 loop: CASSLVGPGEPGELFF. The CDR3 DNA sequence: TGTGCCAGCAGCTTAGTGGGCCCAGGGGAACCCGGGGAGCTGTTTTTT.

The chain is built from TRBV4-2 and TRBJ2-7; D remains unclear. Deletions cut 5 bases from V and 4 bases from J, with 15 bases between. The CDR3 runs 14 residues. CDR1 and CDR2 from the germline V gene are LGHNA and YNFKEQ. CDR3 DNA sequence: TGTGCCAGCAGCACCCGACCAGGTTTTTACGAGCAGTACTTC. As protein: CASSTRPGFYEQYF.

The V call is TRBV5-6, the J call TRBJ2-7; 7 bases fit TRBD1. The CDR3 is 13 residues long. The V segment lost 4 bases and the J segment 7 bases; nucleotides outside the gene matches: 8. Germline CDR1 is SGHDT and CDR2 is YYEEEE. CDR3 nucleotides: TGTGCCAGCAGCCATACAGGGGCCAGAGAGCAGTACTTC. Translating it yields CASSHTGAREQYF.

The chain links TRBV5-1 to TRBJ2-3, with D unresolved. Germline V gene sequence: CDR1 SGHRS, CDR2 YFSETQ. V was cut by 7 bases and J by 0 bases, with 9 bases left in between. The CDR3 spans 13 residues. Written as DNA, the CDR3 is TGCGCCAGCCACAAGACTAGCACAGATACGCAGTATTTT. Translation: CASHKTSTDTQYF.

The rearrangement uses TRBV6-1 and TRBJ1-1, with D unclear. Germline CDR1 and CDR2: MNHNS and SASEGT. The CDR3 covers 15 residues. Trimming took 7 bases from V and 3 from J, leaving 18 bases between them. The CDR3 nucleotides read TGTGCCAGCACCGGTGGTGGGGAGGATGACACTGAAGCTTTCTTT. As protein: CASTGGGEDDTEAFF.

V and J are TRBV19 and TRBJ2-7; 8 bases fit TRBD2. The CDR3 has 15 amino acids. V dropped 1 base and J dropped 4; count of bases not matched to a gene: 6. Per the germline V gene, CDR1 is LNHDA and CDR2 is SQIVND (reference sequence). The chain's CDR3 is CASSIGSGSAYEQYF. CDR3 DNA sequence: TGTGCCAGTAGTATAGGAAGCGGGAGCGCGTACGAGCAGTACTTC.

This clone was seen once. V usage is TRBV7-9 and J usage is TRBJ1-2; D is possibly TRBD1 (6 bases). Germline CDR1 SEHNR, CDR2 FQNEAQ (reference sequence). The V end was cut by 11 bases, the J end by 3 bases, with 13 bases between. The CDR3 length is 12 residues. Here the CDR3 reads CALQGTYYGYTF. In DNA form, the CDR3 reads TGTGCCCTACAGGGTACTTACTATGGCTACACCTTC.

This clone has more than one count but fewer than ten. J is TRBJ2-2 and V is TRBV5-1; 8 nucleotides agree with TRBD2. Germline loops: CDR1 SGHRS, CDR2 YFSETQ. After removal of 2 bases from V and 4 bases from J, the junction contained 10 bases not matched to a gene. The length of the CDR3 is 17 residues. The CDR3 sequence is CASSLIGGRIGTGELFF. As DNA, the CDR3 is TGCGCCAGCAGCTTAATTGGCGGGAGGATTGGCACCGGGGAGCTGTTTTTT.

The chain is built from TRBV18 and TRBJ2-2, with 8 bases aligning to TRBD2. Trimming cost V 5 bases and J 7 bases; bases outside gene matches: 15. This CDR3 contains 17 residues. Germline CDR1 KGHSH, CDR2 LQKENI. The CDR3 DNA is TGTGCCAGCTCATTCCGAGCGGTCCCGGCGGGAGGCGGGGAGCTGTTTTTT. Amino acids: CASSFRAVPAGGGELFF.

The V and J genes are TRBV5-1 and TRBJ2-5; D perhaps matches TRBD1 (6 bases). Trimming cost V 0 bases and J 1 base, with 13 bases left between them. The CDR3 runs to 16 residues. From germline, CDR1 is SGHRS and CDR2 YFSETQ. This CDR3 is CASSLARTGTQETQYF. The CDR3 DNA sequence: TGCGCCAGCAGCTTGGCCCGAACAGGGACCCAAGAGACCCAGTACTTC.

This chain connects TRBV5-1 to TRBJ2-1; a weak D match, TRBD2 (5 bases). CDR3 length: 13 residues. Looked up from germline, CDR1 is SGHRS and CDR2 is YFSETQ. V was clipped by 1 base and J by 9 bases, with 11 bases between them. DNA for the CDR3: TGCGCCAGCAGCTTGAACTTGGCGGGTGAGCAGTTCTTC. Protein sequence: CASSLNLAGEQFF.

The rearrangement links TRBV11-2 to TRBJ1-1; D unclear. The germline CDR1 and CDR2 sequences are SGHAT and FQNNGV. V dropped 0 bases and J dropped 8 bases, with 7 bases sitting between them. The CDR3 has 12 residues. This CDR3 reads CASSLDREEAFF. The CDR3, as DNA: TGTGCCAGCAGCTTAGATCGGGAGGAAGCTTTCTTT. The variable domain in full, completed from reference TRBV11-2 and TRBJ1-1, reads EAGVAQSPRYKIIEKRQSVAFWCNPISGHATLYWYQQILGQGPKLLIQFQNNGVVDDSQLPKDRFSAERLKGVDSTLKIQPAKLEDSAVYLCASSLDREEAFFGQGTRLTVV.

The chain couples TRBV11-2 to TRBJ2-2; tentative D call: TRBD2 (5 bases). V was pared by 10 bases and J by 0 bases, with 18 bases between. Germline V gene data show CDR1 as SGHAT and CDR2 as FQNNGV. The CDR3 is 16 residues long. The DNA of the CDR3 is TGTGCCACTCCACGTGCGGCGGGCGCGAACACCGGGGAGCTGTTTTTT. Amino acids: CATPRAAGANTGELFF.

V gene TRBV7-8 combines with J gene TRBJ2-3; 8 positions match TRBD1. In germline, CDR1 is SGHVS, CDR2 FQNEAQ. This CDR3 has 14 residues. J gave up 3 bases and V 1 base, and 0 bases lay outside the gene matches. The CDR3 DNA follows: TGTGCCAGCAGCTTAGACAGGGGGACAGATACGCAGTATTTT. This codes for CASSLDRGTDTQYF.

This chain links TRBV27 with TRBJ2-2; D possibly corresponds to TRBD1 (6 bases). Germline V lookup: CDR1 MNHEY, CDR2 SMNVEV (reference sequence). V lost 6 bases and J 1 base, leaving 12 bases between the germline ends. The CDR3 is 15 amino acids. The CDR3 region is CASSPRGQNTGELFF. The CDR3 DNA is TGTGCCAGCAGCCCTCGGGGACAGAACACCGGGGAGCTGTTTTTT.

The chain has TRBV7-8 and TRBJ1-4, with TRBD1 matching 7 bases. The CDR3 runs 15 residues. V lost 5 bases, J lost 3 bases, and 6 bases stayed unmatched. Germline V gene sequence: CDR1 SGHVS, CDR2 FQNEAQ. DNA for the CDR3: TGTGCCAGCAGCGCGTCCGGGACAGCTAATGAAAAACTGTTTTTT. It is translated as CASSASGTANEKLFF. The whole variable domain, remainder taken from reference TRBV7-8 and TRBJ1-4, is GAGVSQSPRYKVAKRGQDVALRCDPISGHVSLFWYQQALGQGPEFLTYFQNEAQLDKSGLPSDRFFAERPEGSVSTLKIQRTQQEDSAVYLCASSASGTANEKLFFGSGTQLSVL.